Listed here is a single T cell receptor beta chain. There is no known antigen for this receptor. No qualities accompany the bases; no much larger clone lies one base away. This sample is drawn from a study of blood T cell repertoires in COVID-19 (TCRdb year 2020). For the wider study: Samples covering the acute and convalescent phases of COVID-19 were provided by collaborators in the United States, Italy and Spain. Samples were obtained from the ongoing ImmuneRACE study (first 160 participants) and from some 1,300 subjects provided by 6 global collaborators. The repertoires were released in a freely available public database meant as a resource for research on the immune response to SARS-CoV-2. Where available, HLA class I and class II types were taken from metadata supplied by the sample provider and were not determined by assay-based typing. A de-identified subject ID, COVID-19 status, age in years and sex were almost always included in the sample metadata. Deeply sampled blood TCRbeta repertoires from subjects exposed to, actively infected with, or recovered from COVID-19 were included in the dataset. The material from the prospective study consisted of cDNA or gDNA derived from T cells, B-cell-depleted T cells, or PBMCs. Summary of the overall study and its limitations: The quantity of clinical and demographic metadata differed by source and by participant and was supplied without curation.

V drops 0 bases and J drops 1 base, leaving 12 bases in between. According to the germline V gene, CDR1 reads KGHSH and CDR2 reads LQKENI. Spanning cysteine to phenylalanine, the CDR3 consists of 16 amino acids. Only CDR3 DNA remains: 48 bases, in frame from the first base. At one collaborating source in Seattle, patients were enrolled during active infection and were followed longitudinally through the course of disease. Collaborating institutions collected whole blood in K2EDTA tubes following their own protocols. For TCRbeta analysis, collaborators shipped samples in one of three forms: frozen whole blood, isolated PBMCs, or DNA extracted from either of those sample types. TCRbeta CDR3 regions were amplified from genomic DNA using the immunoSEQ Assay, a bias-controlled multiplex PCR. The paper's processing steps were these. The number of nucleated cells in each sample was estimated from the amplification of reference gene primers within the assay. Sequence reads were collapsed and filtered to measure the absolute abundance of every unique TCRbeta CDR3 rearrangement. For each sample, productive Simpson clonality was calculated as the square root of Simpson's diversity index over productive rearrangements. As stored in TCRdb, this immuneACCESS dataset retains in-frame rearrangements with V and J assigned. A fraction of the clones does not appear; measured against another copy, unresolved V genes explain less than half of the discrepancy, and the remainder lacks a known reason. D and trimming were read from the DNA, whereas the V and J calls and clone size are those reported in that table. The sample includes 150,000 to 200,000 clones, with approximately 95% observed a single time. The ten largest account for 2% of the sample.

The clonotype was recovered from a woman aged 60-75 years with COVID-19, enrolled during active disease. The chain is assembled from TRBV18 and TRBJ1-1, with no D gene named confidently. Source material: peripheral blood. The CDR3 protein sequence reads: CASSPPGIRGNTEAFF. The DNA sequence reads TGTGCCAGCTCACCACCGGGGATACGGGGGAACACTGAAGCTTTCTTT.